This TCR beta chain was captured by sequencing in a study of tumor-infiltrating lymphocytes in primary liver carcinoma. RNA isolated from unsorted whole blood supplied the blood RNA, with germline DNA also extracted. Collection of about 3.7 milliliters of peripheral blood took place before surgery. Remarks on this clonotype: No antigen is known for it.

CDR1 and CDR2 from the germline V gene are LNHDA and SQIVND (reference sequence). J gave up 2 bases and V 4 bases, and 2 bases lay outside the gene matches. The CDR3 extends over 14 amino acids. From 500 ng total RNA, TCR beta cDNA was generated with a primer in the constant region. Investigators got TCR beta libraries out of three nested multiplex PCR rounds, done with slightly modified ARM-PCR. The first two PCR rounds, roughly 9 cycles each, used TRBV1-TRBV30 forward primers and a C-beta reverse primer. Via MiXCR, TCRdb re-called the multiplex PCR reads, giving one row per CDR3 protein. The data hold about 200,000 distinct CDR3 sequences, with 65% observed a single time. Study outcomes and limitations: In the absence of sorting, bulk samples left CD4+ and CD8+ repertoires uncompared. Tumor region pairs shared more overlap than did tumor-adjacent and tumor-blood pairs. The study found a significantly higher top-250-clone fraction in tumors than in blood (p = 0.039).

Sequencing used peripheral blood. The receptor was isolated from a woman in her sixties with primary liver carcinoma and hepatitis B virus infection. The chain uses TRBV19 and TRBJ1-1; 9 bases map to TRBD1. Here the CDR3 DNA reads TGTGCCAGTAGTACGGACAGGGGTAACACTGAAGCTTTCTTT. Translating it yields CASSTDRGNTEAFF.